This entry concerns a single T cell receptor beta chain. Its antigen remains unknown. Just one base apart from a much larger clone, this may be a read error. This sample's RNA came from whole unsorted tissue. Chemotherapy-naive patients with new lung cancer underwent thoracic surgery in China, August–late 2014. The ends lost 4 bases at V and 7 bases at J; junction bases unmatched: 11. Looked up from germline, CDR1 is PRHDT and CDR2 is FYEKMQ (reference sequence). This CDR3 spans 17 amino acids. TCRbeta libraries were built with three rounds of nested PCR, modified from ARM-PCR. TCRdb re-derived calls from the multiplex PCR reads in MiXCR, one entry per CDR3 protein. The sample contains more than 85,000 distinct CDR3 sequences, roughly 80% of which appear only once. The data stem from a study of tumor and adjacent non-tumor tissue in lung cancer. Study in general: Some 4.2 million productive TCRbeta reads were obtained per sample on average. Whole-study findings and limits: Significantly higher TCR diversity was found in tumor than normal lung. Normal lung showed higher cumulative top 100 clone frequency than tumor.

This chain uses TRBV13 with TRBJ1-6; 9 positions match TRBD1. The specimen was lung tumor tissue. This clonotype originated in a woman in her sixties or seventies with non-small cell lung cancer. The CDR3 nucleotides read TGTGCCAGCAGCTATAGTCCCGGGACAGGGACCAATTCACCCCTCCACTTT. It yields the protein CASSYSPGTGTNSPLHF.